What follows is one T cell receptor (beta chain) and its context. Antigen specificity is unknown. Using its own MiXCR run on the 5' RACE reads, TCRdb lists one record per CDR3 protein. The repertoire holds some 120,000 distinct CDR3 sequences, with approximately 13% as singletons. The V and J ends lost 2 bases and 4 bases, in that order; junction bases with no gene match: 16. The germline V gene has CDR1 SGHAT and CDR2 FQNNGV. The CDR3 has 19 residues. The data were obtained in a study of CD8 T cells in ankylosing spondylitis. General study findings and limits: Earlier work had already found some motif variants in reactive arthritis synovial fluid and blood.

The chain has TRBV11-2 and TRBJ2-3, with 9 bases aligning to TRBD1. The source is a female donor with ankylosing spondylitis or in good health (not recorded which). The sequencing sample was made of blood, either unsorted or a sorted T cell fraction (not recorded which). CDR3 sequence reads: CASSLFAPRGDRVPDTQYF. The CDR3 nucleotides read TGTGCCAGCAGCTTATTCGCCCCCCGGGGGGACAGGGTACCAGATACGCAGTATTTT.